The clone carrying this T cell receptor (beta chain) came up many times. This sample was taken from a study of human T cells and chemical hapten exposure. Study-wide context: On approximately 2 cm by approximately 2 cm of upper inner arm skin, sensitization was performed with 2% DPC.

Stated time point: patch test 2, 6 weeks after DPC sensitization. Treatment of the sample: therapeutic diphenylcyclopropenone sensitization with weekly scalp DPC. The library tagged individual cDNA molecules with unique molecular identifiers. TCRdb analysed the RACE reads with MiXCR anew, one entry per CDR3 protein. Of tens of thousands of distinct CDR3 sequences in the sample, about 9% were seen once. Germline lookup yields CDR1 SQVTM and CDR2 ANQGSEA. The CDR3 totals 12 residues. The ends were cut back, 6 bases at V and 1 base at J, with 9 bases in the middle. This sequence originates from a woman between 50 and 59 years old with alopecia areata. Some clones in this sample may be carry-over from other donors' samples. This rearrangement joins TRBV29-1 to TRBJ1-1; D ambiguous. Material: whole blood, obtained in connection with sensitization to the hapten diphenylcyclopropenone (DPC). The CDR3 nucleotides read TGCAGCGTGACCATATCGAACACTGAAGCTTTCTTT. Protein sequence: CSVTISNTEAFF.